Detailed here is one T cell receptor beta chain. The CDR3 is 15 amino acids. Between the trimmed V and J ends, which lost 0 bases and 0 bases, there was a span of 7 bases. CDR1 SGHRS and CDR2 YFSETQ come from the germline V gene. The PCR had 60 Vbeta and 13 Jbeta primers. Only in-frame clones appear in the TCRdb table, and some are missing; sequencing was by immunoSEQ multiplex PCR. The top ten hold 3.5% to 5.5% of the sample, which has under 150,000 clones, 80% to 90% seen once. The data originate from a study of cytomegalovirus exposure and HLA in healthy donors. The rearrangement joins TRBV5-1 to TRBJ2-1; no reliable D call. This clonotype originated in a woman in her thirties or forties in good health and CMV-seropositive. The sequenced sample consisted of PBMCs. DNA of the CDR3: TGCGCCAGCAGCTTGGCAGGTAACTCCTACAATGAGCAGTTCTTC. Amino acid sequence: CASSLAGNSYNEQFF.